Listed here are 17 T cell receptor beta chains from one sample, sequenced in a study of T cell clones after liver transplantation. TCRdb's table, derived via immunoSEQ multiplex PCR, lists solely in-frame clones and lacks some. The table lists 75,000 to 95,000 clones, around 80% of them singletons. The starting material was CD4+ T cells from blood, obtained about 50 months after liver transplant. The origin of the receptors is a human patient who received a liver transplant. A share of the T cells may be of graft donor origin.

In DNA, the CDR3 is TGTGCTAGTGGTTTAGGTGGGGGTGGCAATCAGCCCCAGCATTTT. Encoded protein: CASGLGGGGNQPQHF. This chain joins TRBV12-5 and TRBJ1-5, with D possibly being TRBD1 (5 bases). The CDR3 has 15 amino acids. The germline V gene encodes CDR1 LGHNT and CDR2 FRNRAP. V lost 3 bases and J 2 bases, leaving 11 bases between the germline ends.

The chain recombines TRBV18 with TRBJ2-1; 11 nucleotides line up with TRBD2. After removal of 0 bases from V and 7 bases from J, the junction contained 5 bases not matched to a gene. The germline V gene encodes CDR1 KGHSH and CDR2 LQKENI. The CDR3 is 16 residues long. This chain's CDR3 is CASSPPGIAGGNEQFF. The CDR3 nucleotides read TGTGCCAGCTCACCACCTGGAATAGCGGGGGGGAATGAGCAGTTCTTC.

The chain uses TRBV7-9 and TRBJ1-2; D unresolved. V was trimmed by 0 bases and J by 6 bases, leaving 8 bases between them. The V gene's germline CDR1 is SEHNR and CDR2 FQNEAQ (reference sequence). This CDR3 is 13 amino acids long. The CDR3 DNA is TGTGCCAGCAGCTTAGCTGGGTTTAATGGCTACACCTTC. As protein: CASSLAGFNGYTF. Supplemented by reference TRBV7-9 and TRBJ1-2, the full variable domain reads DTGVSQNPRHKITKRGQNVTFRCDPISEHNRLYWYRQTLGQGPEFLTYFQNEAQLEKSRLLSDRFSAERPKGSFSTLEIQRTEQGDSAMYLCASSLAGFNGYTFGSGTRLTVV.

This clone was observed once. The chain has TRBV5-5 and TRBJ2-1, with TRBD1 matching 8 bases. The CDR3 length is 15 residues. CDR1 and CDR2 (germline): SGHKS, YYEKEE (reference sequence). Germline trimming cut 0 bases from V and 7 bases from J; bases unmatched to any gene: 6. The DNA of the CDR3 is TGTGCCAGCAGCTTGGGGACAGGGACGTATAATGAGCAGTTCTTC. Translation gives CASSLGTGTYNEQFF.

The V gene is TRBV29-1, the J gene TRBJ2-1; TRBD2 matches at 9 bases. CDR3 length: 12 residues. V lost 4 bases, J lost 6 bases, and 1 base stayed unmatched. Germline V CDR1 and CDR2: SQVTM, ANQGSEA. CDR3 residues: CSVGLAANEQFF. CDR3 coding DNA: TGCAGCGTTGGACTAGCGGCCAATGAGCAGTTCTTC.

The V and J genes are TRBV5-4 and TRBJ2-7, with D possibly called TRBD1 or TRBD2 (5 bases each). This CDR3 has 11 amino acids. Trimming took 6 bases from V and 9 from J, leaving 13 bases between them. Germline values: CDR1 SGHNT, CDR2 YYREEE (reference sequence). In DNA form, the CDR3 reads TGTGCCAGCACCCGCCAGGGACCGCAGTACTTC. This codes for CASTRQGPQYF.

The CDR3 bases are TGTGCCAGCAGCCGTCTGGGTGGGGACGGGGAGCTGTTTTTT. It codes for CASSRLGGDGELFF. The rearrangement links TRBV5-4 to TRBJ2-2; D gene unclear. The V end lost 4 bases, the J end lost 7 bases, and 14 bases lay between the germline ends. Germline loops: CDR1 SGHNT, CDR2 YYREEE (reference sequence). The CDR3 covers 14 residues.

CDR3 region: CASSYHENTEAFF. In nucleotides, the CDR3 is TGTGCCAGCAGTTATCACGAGAACACTGAAGCTTTCTTT. V is TRBV27 and J is TRBJ1-1, with unresolved D. Trimming removed 4 bases at V and 1 base at J, with 7 bases between. This CDR3 has 13 amino acids. CDR1 is MNHEY and CDR2 is SMNVEV in the germline V gene (reference sequence).

The J gene is TRBJ2-1, the V gene TRBV7-9; 7 bases map to TRBD2. The germline V gene encodes CDR1 SEHNR and CDR2 FQNEAQ (reference sequence). The CDR3 sequence is 18 residues long. Losses at the gene ends were 6 bases for V and 1 base for J; bases not matched to a gene: 15. CDR3: CASSLSEGGSYSYNEQFF. CDR3 DNA: TGTGCCAGCAGTTTGTCGGAAGGCGGGAGTTATTCCTACAATGAGCAGTTCTTC.

This chain links TRBV2 with TRBJ2-7; D ambiguous. CDR3 length equals 11 residues. Looked up from germline, CDR1 is SNHLY and CDR2 is FYNNEI. Trimming stripped 1 base from V and 3 bases from J, with 1 base between. The CDR3 is CASSEGYEQYF. Written as DNA, the CDR3 is TGTGCCAGCAGTGAAGGCTACGAGCAGTACTTC.

The chain has TRBV28 and TRBJ2-2; no clear D. Deletions cut 9 bases from V and 5 bases from J, with 10 bases between. The germline V gene encodes CDR1 MDHEN and CDR2 SYDVKM. The CDR3 loop spans 12 amino acids. The chain's CDR3 is CASPSLTGELFF. The CDR3 nucleotides are TGTGCCAGTCCCTCCTTAACCGGGGAGCTGTTTTTT.

The chain recombines TRBV4-2 with TRBJ2-1; 7 bases match TRBD2. CDR1 is LGHNA, CDR2 YNFKEQ, per germline. The CDR3 contains 16 residues. V gave up 0 bases and J gave up 4 bases; unmatched junction bases: 6. The CDR3 sequence: CASSQDVSGTYNEQFF. The CDR3 region has the DNA TGTGCCAGCAGCCAAGATGTGAGCGGGACTTACAATGAGCAGTTCTTC.

In DNA form, the CDR3 reads TGTGCCAGCAGCGGTGGTCCCACCGGGGAGCTGTTTTTT. Translated, it gives CASSGGPTGELFF. The J gene is TRBJ2-2, the V gene TRBV5-5; D is unclear. The CDR3 has 13 amino acids. The ends were cut back, 4 bases at V and 4 bases at J, with 8 bases in the middle. Germline loops: CDR1 SGHKS, CDR2 YYEKEE (reference sequence).

This clone has only one observation. The chain has TRBV28 and TRBJ2-2; 7 nucleotides agree with TRBD1. Losses at the gene ends were 1 base for V and 2 bases for J; bases not matched to a gene: 4. There are 16 residues in the CDR3. CDR1 MDHEN and CDR2 SYDVKM come from the germline V gene. The CDR3 here is CASSLSYRGNTGELFF. DNA for the CDR3: TGTGCCAGCAGTTTATCTTACAGGGGAAACACCGGGGAGCTGTTTTTT.

This chain uses TRBV6-1 with TRBJ1-1; TRBD1 is a possible D gene (6 bases). The germline CDR1 and CDR2 sequences are MNHNS and SASEGT. The CDR3 runs to 16 residues. V lost 3 bases, J lost 6 bases, and 20 bases lay in between. CDR3 residues: CASSEANRARLPEAFF. The CDR3 bases are TGTGCCAGCAGTGAGGCGAACAGGGCACGACTCCCTGAAGCTTTCTTT.

This chain uses TRBV30 with TRBJ2-3, with TRBD2 matching over 11 bases. Germline CDR1 and CDR2: GTSNPN and SVGIG (reference sequence). The CDR3 length is 16 residues. J was trimmed by 4 bases and V by 1 base; bases with no gene match: 7. CDR3 residues: CAWSGPTSGISDTQYF. The CDR3 DNA follows: TGTGCCTGGAGTGGCCCGACTAGCGGGATTTCAGATACGCAGTATTTT. Supplemented by reference TRBV30 and TRBJ2-3, the full variable domain reads SQTIHQWPATLVQPVGSPLSLECTVEGTSNPNLYWYRQAAGRGLQLLFYSVGIGQISSEVPQNLSASRPQDRQFILSSKKLLLSDSGFYLCAWSGPTSGISDTQYFGPGTRLTVL.

V usage is TRBV18 and J usage is TRBJ1-2; TRBD1 agrees at 9 bases. The V and J ends lost 3 bases and 0 bases, in that order; junction bases with no gene match: 5. The germline gives CDR1 KGHSH, CDR2 LQKENI. There are 16 residues in the CDR3. In DNA form, the CDR3 reads TGTGCCAGCTCACCCGACAGGGGGACGCCTAACTATGGCTACACCTTC. It specifies CASSPDRGTPNYGYTF. The variable domain in full, with the rest retrieved from reference TRBV18 and TRBJ1-2, is NAGVMQNPRHLVRRRGQEARLRCSPMKGHSHVYWYRQLPEEGLKFMVYLQKENIIDESGMPKERFSAEFPKEGPSILRIQQVVRGDSAAYFCASSPDRGTPNYGYTFGSGTRLTVV.